This TCR beta chain was sequenced in a study of breast tumors, draining lymph nodes, adjacent tissues. TCRdb reprocessed the multiplex PCR reads with MiXCR, giving one entry per CDR3 protein. The sample holds over 10,000 distinct CDR3 sequences, about 37% seen once. To note about this clonotype: Its antigen is unidentified.

General study results and limits: Tumor and nontumor repertoires were significantly more similar in luminal-like than in basal-like breast cancer.

Germline V CDR1 and CDR2: SGHVS, FQNEAQ. The V and J ends lost 5 bases and 2 bases, in that order; junction bases with no gene match: 8. There are 17 residues in the CDR3. Sequencing used breast tumor tissue. The TCR comes from a female donor with breast cancer. Some clones in this sample may be carry-over from other donors' samples. This chain links TRBV7-8 with TRBJ2-7; 14 bases align to TRBD2. CDR3 sequence reads: CASSGTSGSSMPYEQYF. CDR3 coding DNA: TGTGCCAGCAGCGGGACTAGCGGGAGCTCCATGCCCTACGAGCAGTACTTC.